The next 11 T cell receptor beta chains were all read from a single sample in a study of long-term antiretroviral therapy in people with HIV. They ran version v3.0 of the immunoSEQ assay at survey level. Sequencing used immunoSEQ multiplex PCR; TCRdb keeps in-frame clones, though not all of them. The table includes some 29,000 clones, 85% to 95% detected once. The sample consisted of unsorted PBMCs, taken 6.2 years after starting antiretroviral therapy. These receptors all come from a man in his forties with HIV.

As concerns this clone: One end of the junction varies from germline; a read error may be responsible. The rearrangement uses TRBV29-1 and TRBJ2-3, with 9 bases identical to TRBD2. The germline gives CDR1 SQVTM, CDR2 ANQGSEA. The length of the CDR3 is 11 residues. CDR3 in amino acids: CSVSLAGAADF. The CDR3, as DNA: TGCAGCGTTAGCTTAGCGGGGGCCGCGGATTTT.

The chain combines TRBV2 with TRBJ2-5; 8 bases map to TRBD2. The V and J ends lost 4 bases and 2 bases, in that order; junction bases with no gene match: 6. Per the germline V gene, CDR1 is SNHLY and CDR2 is FYNNEI. This CDR3 contains 15 residues. CDR3 protein: CASSVLAGGQETQYF. The CDR3 nucleotides are TGTGCCAGCAGTGTGCTCGCGGGGGGTCAAGAGACCCAGTACTTC.

This clone was observed once. The J gene is TRBJ2-3, the V gene TRBV7-8; D ambiguous. The germline V gene encodes CDR1 SGHVS and CDR2 FQNEAQ. V was pared by 3 bases and J by 7 bases, with 5 bases between. This CDR3 contains 11 residues. In nucleotides, the CDR3 is TGTGCCAGCAGCTTGGGAAATACGCAGTATTTT. Protein: CASSLGNTQYF.

The V call is TRBV29-1, the J call TRBJ1-2; a possible D gene is TRBD1 (6 bases). The CDR3 length is 11 residues. Germline CDR1 is SQVTM and CDR2 is ANQGSEA. V was trimmed by 6 bases and J by 5 bases, leaving 10 bases between them. The CDR3 here is CSVGHGYGYTF. DNA of the CDR3: TGCAGCGTGGGACACGGGTATGGCTACACCTTC.

The chain is built from TRBV6-6 and TRBJ1-1; possible D gene TRBD1, 6 bases. V was shortened by 6 bases and J by 2 bases, with 13 bases between the two germline ends. Germline loops: CDR1 MNHNY, CDR2 SVGAGI (reference sequence). The CDR3 is made up of 14 amino acids. CDR3 nucleotide sequence: TGTGCCAGCAGCCCGGCCGGGACAAACACTGAAGCTTTCTTT. The encoded protein is CASSPAGTNTEAFF.

The table lists this clone with a count of one. This chain joins TRBV15 and TRBJ1-1; tentatively, D is TRBD1 (6 bases). Per the germline V gene, CDR1 is LNHNV and CDR2 is YYDKDF (reference sequence). The CDR3 sequence is 14 residues long. Trimming removed 1 base from V and 8 bases from J, with 14 bases in between. The CDR3 DNA sequence: TGTGCCACCAGCAGAGGTCGCGGGGGGCGAGAAGCTTTCTTT. Its translation is CATSRGRGGREAFF.

V gene TRBV15 combines with J gene TRBJ2-7; D is ambiguous. Trimming cost V 5 bases and J 7 bases, with 12 bases left between them. The CDR3 consists of 12 residues. CDR1 LNHNV and CDR2 YYDKDF come from the germline V gene (reference sequence). CDR3 coding DNA: TGTGCCACCAGCGCCTGGGTGGGAGAGCAGTACTTC. Amino acids: CATSAWVGEQYF.

This clone was observed a single time. The genes are TRBV4-3 and TRBJ2-3; D is uncertain. The V gene lost 0 bases and the J gene lost 3 bases, with 7 bases spanning the gap. The CDR3 covers 14 residues. Germline CDR1 LGHNA, CDR2 YSLEER. The CDR3 DNA reads as TGCGCCAGCAGCCAAGATCCCGAAACAGATACGCAGTATTTT. Its protein product is CASSQDPETDTQYF.

The rearrangement joins TRBV19 to TRBJ1-4; D call uncertain. With 5 bases removed from V and 8 bases from J, the gap between germline ends came to 18 bases. The CDR3 spans 15 residues. Germline V gene data show CDR1 as LNHDA and CDR2 as SQIVND (reference sequence). CDR3 sequence reads: CASSPAWRVFEKLFF. As DNA, the CDR3 is TGTGCCAGTAGTCCCGCCTGGAGGGTCTTCGAAAAACTGTTTTTT.

The chain couples TRBV13 to TRBJ1-1; 7 bases match TRBD1. From germline, CDR1 is PRHDT and CDR2 FYEKMQ (reference sequence). V was pared by 5 bases and J by 6 bases, with 3 bases of the junction left unmatched. The CDR3 has 12 amino acids. In DNA form, the CDR3 reads TGTGCCAGCAGCCCCGGGACAGCTGAAGCTTTCTTT. It codes for CASSPGTAEAFF.

The chain carries TRBV4-2 and TRBJ1-1; no reliable D call. The CDR3 is 14 residues long. CDR1 and CDR2 (germline): LGHNA, YNFKEQ. V gave up 4 bases and J gave up 8 bases, with 17 bases separating them. CDR3 DNA: TGTGCCAGCAGCCTAGACCGACGGGTCGGGGAAGCTTTCTTT. It specifies CASSLDRRVGEAFF.